This T cell receptor (beta chain) was recorded in a study of T-cell memory formation after mild COVID-19. The wider study: In these data, TCR clusters were largely donor specific. Study-level results: Clones shrinking from day 15 to 85 showed even CD4/CD8 mixes; later expanders tilted CD4+. Day 37-peaking second-wave clones had unconfirmed SARS-CoV-2 specificity.

This clonotype came up many times. Its antigen remains unidentified. 5'RACE with constant-segment primers yielded barcoded, UMI-tagged TCR alpha and TCR beta cDNA libraries. Each CDR3 protein gets one entry after TCRdb re-called the 5' RACE reads with MiXCR. Of approximately 260,000 distinct CDR3 sequences in the sample, around 15% are singletons; the top ten hold more than 20%. This CDR3 contains 13 residues. Germline V gene sequence: CDR1 MNHEY, CDR2 SVGAGI. The germline V and J ends were trimmed by 6 bases and 3 bases, with 6 bases remaining between them. V and J are TRBV6-5 and TRBJ2-6; D unresolved. The receptor comes from a man younger than 35 who had mild COVID-19 (a few samples of this study predate the infection). Cell type and time point are not known. The sample comprised PBMCs or a T cell subset sorted from them (not recorded which). The CDR3 bases are TGTGCCAGCAGCATCAGTGGGGCCAACGTCCTGACTTTC. Translated: CASSISGANVLTF.